This passage covers 3 T cell receptor beta chains from one sample sequenced in a study of CD8 T cells in ankylosing spondylitis. TCRdb fed the 5' RACE reads into MiXCR, producing one record per CDR3 protein. The table records some 250,000 distinct CDR3 sequences, 7.5% to 9% of them present only once. Sequenced input: blood, either unsorted or a sorted T cell fraction (not recorded which). The receptor source for this set is a male donor with ankylosing spondylitis or in good health (not recorded which).

A note on this clonotype: This may arise from a read error, as a much more abundant clone is one base away. The CDR3 DNA follows: TGTGCCAGCAGTACCCCACAGGGTTTGTCCTACGAGCAGTACTTC. This gives the protein CASSTPQGLSYEQYF. The chain uses TRBV6-1 and TRBJ2-7, with D perhaps TRBD1 (6 bases). Germline assignment: CDR1 MNHNS and CDR2 SASEGT. Between the trimmed V and J ends, which lost 5 bases and 1 base, there was a span of 15 bases. The CDR3 contains 15 residues.

This clonotype showed up many times. The chain combines TRBV7-6 with TRBJ2-1; 8 nucleotides agree with TRBD2. The V segment lost 3 bases and the J segment 10 bases; nucleotides outside the gene matches: 2. Germline V gene sequence: CDR1 SGHVS, CDR2 FNYEAQ. This CDR3 region has 12 residues. The CDR3 DNA sequence: TGTGCCAGCAGCTTTCGGGGGGGGGAGCAGTTCTTC. This translates into CASSFRGGEQFF.

This clonotype was recorded at least ten times. The chain carries TRBV10-3 and TRBJ1-2, with unresolved D. With 0 bases removed from V and 2 bases from J, the gap between germline ends came to 7 bases. CDR1 is ENHRY and CDR2 is SYGVKD in the germline V gene. The CDR3 is 14 residues long. The CDR3 here is CAISESLRNYGYTF. The CDR3 nucleotides are TGTGCCATCAGTGAGTCGCTACGAAACTATGGCTACACCTTC.